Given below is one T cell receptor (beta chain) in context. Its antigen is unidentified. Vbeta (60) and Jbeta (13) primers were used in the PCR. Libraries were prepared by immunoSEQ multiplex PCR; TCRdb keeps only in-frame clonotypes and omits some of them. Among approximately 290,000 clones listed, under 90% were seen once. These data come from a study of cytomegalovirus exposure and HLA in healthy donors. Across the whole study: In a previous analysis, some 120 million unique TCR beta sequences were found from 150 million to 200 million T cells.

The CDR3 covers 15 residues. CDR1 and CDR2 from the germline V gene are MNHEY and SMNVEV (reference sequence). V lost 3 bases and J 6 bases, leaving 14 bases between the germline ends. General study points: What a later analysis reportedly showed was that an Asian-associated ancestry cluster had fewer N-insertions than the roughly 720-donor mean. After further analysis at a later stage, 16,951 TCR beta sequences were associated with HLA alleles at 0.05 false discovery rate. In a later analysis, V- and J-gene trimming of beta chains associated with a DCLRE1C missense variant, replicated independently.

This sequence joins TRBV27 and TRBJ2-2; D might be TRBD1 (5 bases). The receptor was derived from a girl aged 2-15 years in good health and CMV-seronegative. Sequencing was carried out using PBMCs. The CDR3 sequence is CASSFPRVVSGELFF. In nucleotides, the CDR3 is TGTGCCAGCAGTTTCCCCAGGGTTGTGTCCGGGGAGCTGTTTTTT.